The 8 T cell receptor beta chains below come from one sample, sequenced in a study of cytomegalovirus exposure and HLA in healthy donors. PCR amplification relied on 60 Vbeta primers (plus 13 Jbeta primers). The protocol was immunoSEQ multiplex PCR, while the TCRdb copy is restricted to in-frame clones and leaves out a portion. The sample holds 100,000 to 150,000 clones, roughly 74% seen once. Material: PBMCs. These TCRs come from a woman between 45 and 65 years old in good health and CMV-seropositive.

The chain is built from TRBV19 and TRBJ2-3, with 8 positions matching TRBD2. This CDR3 is 15 amino acids long. The V segment lost 2 bases and the J segment 5 bases; nucleotides outside the gene matches: 6. The germline V gene has CDR1 LNHDA and CDR2 SQIVND (reference sequence). The CDR3 protein is CASSIIAGWEDTQYF. CDR3 in DNA: TGTGCCAGTAGTATAATAGCGGGGTGGGAAGATACGCAGTATTTT.

The chain links TRBV30 to TRBJ2-1, with D tentatively TRBD2 (6 bases). V was clipped by 0 bases and J by 3 bases, with 12 bases between them. Looked up from germline, CDR1 is GTSNPN and CDR2 is SVGIG (reference sequence). The CDR3 has 15 amino acids. In DNA form, the CDR3 reads TGTGCCTGGAGTGTGTTTGGGAGGATCTACAATGAGCAGTTCTTC. This sequence encodes CAWSVFGRIYNEQFF.

The chain recombines TRBV7-9 with TRBJ1-5; 12 bases match TRBD1. Losses at the gene ends were 3 bases for V and 7 bases for J; bases not matched to a gene: 7. Germline assignment: CDR1 SEHNR and CDR2 FQNEAQ (reference sequence). The CDR3 is 16 residues long. CDR3 residues: CASSLGQGAVGQPQHF. CDR3 bases: TGTGCCAGCAGCTTGGGACAGGGGGCCGTTGGACAGCCCCAGCATTTT.

The chain recombines TRBV6-6 with TRBJ2-7; tentatively, D is TRBD2 (6 bases). Per germline, CDR1 MNHNY and CDR2 SVGAGI (reference sequence). The V and J ends lost 0 bases and 5 bases respectively, with 17 bases between them. The CDR3 contains 16 residues. As DNA, the CDR3 is TGTGCCAGCAGTTACTCGAAGGAGGGCTTAAACGACGAGCAGTACTTC. Protein: CASSYSKEGLNDEQYF.

Turning to this clone: Other DNA variants within this sample encode the same CDR3. The chain combines TRBV27 with TRBJ2-5; TRBD2 is a possible D gene (6 bases). V was shortened by 6 bases and J by 4 bases, with 12 bases between the two germline ends. The CDR3 runs 13 residues. Germline V gene data show CDR1 as MNHEY and CDR2 as SMNVEV (reference sequence). The CDR3 DNA reads TGTGCCAGCAGCCCTCGGGGGAGAGAGACCCAGTACTTC. Encoded protein: CASSPRGRETQYF.

This sequence joins TRBV23-1 and TRBJ2-7; 10 bases align to TRBD1. TRBV23-1 is an ORF for which the function is uncertain. The CDR3 sequence is 19 residues long. J was trimmed by 4 bases and V by 4 bases; bases with no gene match: 19. The CDR3 nucleotides are TGCGCCAGCAGTCCCCCGGGACAGGGGCTGAGACACGACTCTTACGAGCAGTACTTC. This codes for CASSPPGQGLRHDSYEQYF.

This clone came up a few times. The chain links TRBV7-9 to TRBJ1-6; 8 positions match TRBD1. V dropped 5 bases and J dropped 9; count of bases not matched to a gene: 9. Germline V gene data show CDR1 as SEHNR and CDR2 as FQNEAQ (reference sequence). This CDR3 is built from 15 residues. CDR3 DNA: TGTGCCAGCAGCCTCTTGACAGGGGTTGGTTCACCCCTCCACTTT. Protein product: CASSLLTGVGSPLHF.

The V gene is TRBV10-1, the J gene TRBJ1-4, with D possibly being TRBD1 (6 bases). Trimming removed 8 bases at V and 5 bases at J, with 12 bases between. The germline V gene has CDR1 WNHNN and CDR2 SYGVQD (reference sequence). The CDR3 runs to 13 residues. The CDR3 sequence: CASGGGVNEKLFF. For the CDR3, the DNA is TGCGCCAGCGGGGGCGGAGTAAATGAAAAACTGTTTTTT.